This TCR beta chain was sequenced during a study of technical replicates of blood from a handful of donors. The CDR3 is 16 residues long. Germline V CDR1 and CDR2: LNHNV, YYDKDF (reference sequence). Trimming cost V 4 bases and J 2 bases, with 16 bases left between them. The assay was immunoSEQ multiplex PCR, and TCRdb's table has in-frame clones only and misses some. Of around 80,000 clones in the sample, 95% to 98% were seen once. Sequencing was done on a sample of T cells isolated from PBMCs. The clonotype comes from a human donor in good health. The V and J genes are TRBV15 and TRBJ2-3; D gene unclear. The CDR3 coding sequence is TGTGCCACCAGCACCCGAAAAGACGGAGTCACAGATACGCAGTATTTT. Protein sequence: CATSTRKDGVTDTQYF.